This T cell receptor beta chain was recovered during a study of monozygotic twins with inflammatory bowel disease. cDNA for each sample came from eight separate reactions. One entry per CDR3 protein, without DNA, is what TCRdb gives after re-calling the 5' RACE reads. This repertoire comprises tens of thousands of distinct CDR3 sequences; its ten largest clones make up 6.5% to 9%. The CDR3 sequence is 15 residues long. CDR1 DFQATT and CDR2 SNEGSKA come from the germline V gene (reference sequence). The specimen was blood. The clonotype was recovered from a human donor with ulcerative colitis or Crohn's disease, or a healthy co-twin of an affected twin (not recorded which). V gene TRBV20-1 combines with J gene TRBJ1-2; the D gene TCRdb calls, TRBD1, cannot be checked with no DNA. This chain's CDR3 is CSARDRGGIGYGYTF.